These 2 T cell receptor beta chains came from one sample sequenced in a study of cytomegalovirus exposure and HLA in healthy donors. Amplification used 60 Vbeta primers and 13 Jbeta primers. Sequenced by immunoSEQ multiplex PCR; TCRdb stores in-frame clones only, minus some. The sample shows tens of thousands of clones, 78% of them seen only once. Sequencing input: PBMCs. The receptors were gathered from a male donor in good health and CMV-seropositive.

The genes are TRBV19 and TRBJ2-7; 8 bases are a match to TRBD2. Germline CDR1 and CDR2: LNHDA and SQIVND (reference sequence). Trimming took 8 bases from V and 4 from J; bases not matched to a gene: 7. This CDR3 has 13 residues. The CDR3 coding sequence is TGTGCCAGTCAGCAACGGGGGGGGTACGAGCAGTACTTC. This codes for CASQQRGGYEQYF.

In this sample, this clone turned up a few times. The chain links TRBV7-9 to TRBJ2-1; 11 nucleotides agree with TRBD2. With V trimmed by 5 bases and J by 5 bases, 5 bases remained unmatched. Germline values: CDR1 SEHNR, CDR2 FQNEAQ (reference sequence). The CDR3 has 15 residues. The CDR3 DNA is TGTGCCAGCAGCCTACTAGCGGGAGTCCACAATGAGCAGTTCTTC. It encodes CASSLLAGVHNEQFF.